This is a list of T cell receptor beta chains from one sample in a study of tumor-infiltrating lymphocytes in primary liver carcinoma. MiXCR was run by TCRdb on the multiplex PCR reads, yielding one entry per CDR3 protein. The data hold roughly 120,000 distinct CDR3 sequences, with under 65% observed a single time. The sequencing sample was made of liver tumor tissue from sampling region 3. Receptors were obtained from a woman in her sixties with primary liver carcinoma and hepatitis B virus infection. Both conserved end residues are part of each CDR3. The D gene is left open where the match is weak. Some rows mark clone size as missing; the rest say once, few, many or name a class of expanded clone.

V gene	D gene	clone size	J gene	CDR3 protein	CDR3 DNA
TRBV12-3/TRBV12-4	.	many	TRBJ2-1	CASSRGGHEQFF	TGTGCCAGCAGTCGCGGCGGCCATGAGCAGTTCTTC
TRBV11-2	TRBD2	medium-sized	TRBJ2-3	CASSSGLAGTDTQYF	TGTGCCAGCAGCTCAGGACTAGCAGGGACAGATACGCAGTATTTT
TRBV5-1	TRBD1	many	TRBJ2-7	CASSSGTGIEQYF	TGCGCCAGCAGCTCCGGGACAGGGATCGAGCAGTACTTC
TRBV5-6	.	.	TRBJ2-4	CASSLRHYNNIQYF	TGTGCCAGCAGCTTGAGACACTACAATAACATTCAGTACTTC
TRBV11-2	.	.	TRBJ2-1	CAGSPDSRYREQPF	TGTGCCGGCAGTCCGGACTCGAGGTATAGGGAGCAGCCCTTC
TRBV28	TRBD2	.	TRBJ2-5	CASSSLASGNQETQYF	TGTGCCAGCAGTTCCCTGGCTAGCGGGAACCAAGAGACCCAGTACTTC
TRBV11-2	.	.	TRBJ2-7	CTSSSRTEPYERYF	TGTACCAGCAGCTCGCGGACGGAGCCCTACGAGCGGTACTTC
TRBV11-1	TRBD1	.	TRBJ1-1	CASSLDRLNIEAFF	TGTGCCAGCAGCCTGGACAGGCTGAACATTGAAGCTTTCTTT
TRBV5-1	TRBD1	.	TRBJ2-5	CASSPGQIREKETQYF	TGCGCCAGCAGCCCGGGACAGATAAGGGAGAAGGAGACCCAGTACTTC
TRBV7-3	TRBD2	.	TRBJ2-7	CASSLIGTSRGEQYF	TGTGCCAGCAGCTTAATCGGGACTAGTAGAGGGGAGCAGTACTTC
TRBV6-5	.	.	TRBJ2-1	CASTLPMGGLERFF	TGTGCCAGCACCCTCCCGATGGGAGGACTCGAGCGGTTCTTC
TRBV6-1	.	.	TRBJ1-1	CANSENLGTDAFF	TGTGCCAATAGTGAGAACCTGGGCACTGATGCTTTCTTT
TRBV12-3/TRBV12-4	.	.	TRBJ1-5	CTSSLVGNQPQHF	TGTACTAGCAGTTTAGTAGGAAATCAGCCCCAGCATTTT
TRBV12-3/TRBV12-4	TRBD2	many	TRBJ2-1	CASSLLGLAGGQFF	TGTGCCAGCAGTTTATTAGGACTAGCGGGGGGGCAGTTCTTC
TRBV6-5	.	many	TRBJ2-7	CAVYGGPFEQYF	TGTGCCGTTTACGGGGGGCCCTTCGAGCAGTACTTC
TRBV5-1	.	.	TRBJ1-4	CASSLRTGTTNEKLFF	TGCGCCAGCAGCTTGCGCACAGGGACAACTAATGAAAAACTGTTTTTT
TRBV2	TRBD1	.	TRBJ1-6	CASSFNPGQGNSPLHF	TGTGCCAGCAGTTTCAACCCGGGACAGGGGAATTCACCCCTCCACTTT
TRBV5-1	.	.	TRBJ2-3	CASRRGTEGADTQYF	TGCGCCAGCAGGAGGGGAACGGAGGGGGCAGATACGCAGTATTTT
TRBV11-2	.	.	TRBJ2-5	CASSLGGPKEIQYF	TGTGCCAGCAGTTTAGGAGGACCAAAAGAGATCCAGTACTTC
TRBV28	.	.	TRBJ1-2	CASSLEYRPGYTF	TGTGCCAGCAGTTTAGAGTATCGGCCCGGCTACACCTTC
TRBV6-5	TRBD2	.	TRBJ2-3	CASSRGRELGQPQYF	TGTGCCAGCAGCCGGGGGAGGGAGCTCGGGCAGCCCCAGTATTTT
TRBV11-2	.	medium-sized	TRBJ2-2	CASSLDVWAAGELFF	TGTGCCAGCAGCTTAGATGTTTGGGCGGCTGGGGAGCTGTTTTTT
TRBV19	.	.	TRBJ1-5	CASRTWGQLGSEGNQPHHF	TGTGCCAGTAGGACCTGGGGTCAATTGGGCTCGGAGGGCAATCAGCCCCATCATTTT
TRBV11-2	.	.	TRBJ2-1	CASSLVFRAHNEQFF	TGTGCCAGTAGCTTAGTGTTCCGGGCCCACAATGAGCAGTTCTTC
TRBV18	TRBD1	.	TRBJ1-1	CASSNQGGLEAFF	TGTGCCAGCTCTAACCAGGGGGGTCTGGAAGCTTTCTTT
TRBV12-3/TRBV12-4	.	many	TRBJ2-1	CASTRRGYANEQFF	TGTGCCAGCACTAGGAGAGGGTACGCCAATGAGCAGTTCTTC
TRBV4-2	.	.	TRBJ1-2	CASSQEQSSCYGYTF	TGTGCCAGCAGCCAAGAACAGTCCTCGTGTTATGGCTACACCTTC
TRBV12-3/TRBV12-4	TRBD1	many	TRBJ2-7	CASSPGQGLSYEQYF	TGTGCCAGCAGTCCCGGACAGGGGCTCTCCTACGAGCAGTACTTC
TRBV11-1	.	.	TRBJ2-5	CANSFLGPEPQETQYF	TGTGCTAACAGCTTTCTCGGCCCTGAACCTCAGGAGACCCAGTACTTC
TRBV12-3/TRBV12-4	TRBD2	.	TRBJ2-1	CTSSSLRGLASNEQFF	TGTACCAGCAGTAGCCTGAGAGGACTAGCGTCTAATGAGCAGTTCTTC
TRBV7-8	.	many	TRBJ1-2	CASSLTRTKNYGYTF	TGTGCCAGCAGCTTAACTCGGACAAAAAACTATGGCTACACCTTC
TRBV12-3/TRBV12-4	.	.	TRBJ2-7	CASSSCRTGVSYEQYF	TGTGCTAGCAGTTCATGTCGGACGGGTGTCTCCTACGAGCAGTACTTC
TRBV11-3	TRBD2	.	TRBJ2-1	CVSNATSGGQYNEQFF	TGTGTCAGCAACGCGACTAGCGGAGGCCAGTACAATGAGCAGTTCTTC
TRBV2	.	.	TRBJ2-1	CASSDRQGSVNEQFF	TGTGCCAGCAGTGACCGGCAGGGGTCCGTCAATGAGCAGTTCTTC
TRBV28	.	.	TRBJ1-2	CASSNFPSLGNGYTF	TGTGCCAGCAGCAACTTCCCCTCTTTGGGTAACGGCTACACCTTC
TRBV12-3/TRBV12-4	TRBD1	.	TRBJ2-1	CASTLQGPTGTQFF	TGTGCCAGCACCCTACAGGGGCCGACGGGAACCCAGTTCTTC
TRBV11-3	.	.	TRBJ2-1	CASSSRRARTMGNEQFF	TGTGCCAGTAGCTCCCGGAGGGCGCGCACCATGGGCAATGAGCAGTTCTTC
TRBV7-9	TRBD1	many	TRBJ1-1	CASSRDRGDTEAFF	TGTGCCAGCAGCCGGGACAGGGGGGACACTGAAGCTTTCTTT
TRBV11-3	.	.	TRBJ2-3	CASSLRTTTVTQYF	TGTGCCAGCAGCTTAAGGACGACCACAGTTACGCAATATTTT
TRBV15	TRBD1	.	TRBJ2-7	CATSRNARGQGEQYF	TGTGCCACCAGCAGAAATGCCAGGGGGCAAGGCGAGCAGTACTTC
TRBV10-3	.	.	TRBJ2-3	CVFSLDLGDTQCF	TGTGTCTTCAGTCTAGATTTAGGAGATACGCAGTGTTTT
TRBV28	TRBD1	.	TRBJ2-3	CVSSSGGAGTDTQYF	TGTGTCAGCAGTTCAGGGGGCGCCGGCACAGATACGCAGTATTTT